This passage covers 12 T cell receptor beta chains from one sample sequenced in a study of blood T cell repertoires in COVID-19. Produced via immunoSEQ multiplex PCR; TCRdb's table is partial and in-frame only. In the table there are roughly 200,000 clones, 86% of which are singletons. The sample comprised PBMCs or T cells enriched from blood (not recorded which). The receptors shown here come from a woman aged 30 to 39 who had been exposed to COVID-19.

The chain joins TRBV12-3 or TRBV12-4 to TRBJ1-1; D is undetermined. V lost 11 bases to trimming and J lost 0 bases, with 7 bases between them. The CDR3 covers 11 residues. The CDR3 loop reads CAVQLNTEAFF. In nucleotides, the CDR3 is TGTGCCGTGCAGTTGAACACTGAAGCTTTCTTT.

The rearrangement uses TRBV11-3 and TRBJ1-2, with 9 nucleotides matching TRBD1. With 3 bases clipped from V and 6 bases from J, the junction kept 8 bases outside the gene matches. The CDR3 length is 15 residues. Germline CDR1 and CDR2: SGHNT and YENEEA. In nucleotides, the CDR3 is TGTGCCAGCAGCTTTGCGGGACAGGGAGGGGATGGCTACACCTTC. It is translated as CASSFAGQGGDGYTF.

V and J are TRBV30 and TRBJ2-2; 7 positions agree with TRBD1. V dropped 0 bases and J dropped 2; count of bases not matched to a gene: 15. The CDR3 extends over 19 amino acids. Germline CDR1 and CDR2: GTSNPN and SVGIG (reference sequence). CDR3 sequence: CAWSVMGQTRKTNTGELFF. In DNA, the CDR3 is TGTGCCTGGAGTGTGATGGGACAGACACGAAAAACCAACACCGGGGAGCTGTTTTTT.

The chain carries TRBV5-1 and TRBJ1-5, with 8 bases lining up with TRBD1. J gave up 7 bases and V 4 bases, and 13 bases lay outside the gene matches. The CDR3 sequence is 16 residues long. In germline, CDR1 is SGHRS, CDR2 YFSETQ. Written as DNA, the CDR3 is TGCGCCAGCAGCCCCGTGAGACAGGGGTCTCCACAGCCCCAGCATTTT. This sequence encodes CASSPVRQGSPQPQHF.

The rearrangement uses TRBV5-5 and TRBJ1-5; possible D gene TRBD1, 5 bases. The germline gives CDR1 SGHKS, CDR2 YYEKEE (reference sequence). The CDR3 sequence is 13 residues long. With 0 bases removed from V and 8 bases from J, the gap between germline ends came to 9 bases. The CDR3 DNA reads TGTGCCAGCAGCTTGGCCGGGGGAAAGCCCCAGCATTTT. Encoded protein: CASSLAGGKPQHF.

The V gene is TRBV9, the J gene TRBJ1-3, with 7 nucleotides matching TRBD1. The CDR3 spans 17 residues. Germline trimming cut 4 bases from V and 1 base from J; bases unmatched to any gene: 11. Germline CDR1 is SGDLS and CDR2 is YYNGEE. CDR3 bases: TGTGCCAGCAGCTCTAGAGGACAGGACGGATCTGGAAACACCATATATTTT. Amino acid sequence: CASSSRGQDGSGNTIYF. Using reference TRBV9 and TRBJ1-3 for the parts outside the CDR3, the full variable domain is DSGVTQTPKHLITATGQRVTLRCSPRSGDLSVYWYQQSLDQGLQFLIQYYNGEERAKGNILERFSAQQFPDLHSELNLSSLELGDSALYFCASSSRGQDGSGNTIYFGEGSWLTVV.

V is TRBV2 and J is TRBJ1-5; unclear D gene. This CDR3 spans 14 amino acids. The germline CDR1 and CDR2 sequences are SNHLY and FYNNEI. Trimming left V 4 bases short and J 1 base short, with 8 bases between. CDR3 bases: TGTGCCAGCAGTGTGGAGGTCAGCAATCAGCCCCAGCATTTT. It encodes CASSVEVSNQPQHF. Based on the CDR3 plus reference TRBV2 and TRBJ1-5, the full variable domain is EPEVTQTPSHQVTQMGQEVILRCVPISNHLYFYWYRQILGQKVEFLVSFYNNEISEKSEIFDDQFSVERPDGSNFTLKIRSTKLEDSAMYFCASSVEVSNQPQHFGDGTRLSIL.

This sequence joins TRBV19 and TRBJ1-2, with 7 positions matching TRBD1. The CDR3 loop spans 14 amino acids. Germline lookup yields CDR1 LNHDA and CDR2 SQIVND (reference sequence). Losses at the gene ends were 7 bases for V and 2 bases for J; bases not matched to a gene: 7. In DNA, the CDR3 is TGTGCCAGTACCCCAGGGGGGTTAAACTATGGCTACACCTTC. Residues: CASTPGGLNYGYTF.

In its sample, this clone was seen once. This chain uses TRBV5-1 with TRBJ1-2, with TRBD1 as a possible D gene (5 bases). Trimming took 4 bases from V and 2 from J, leaving 12 bases between them. The CDR3 has 14 residues. Germline-derived CDR1 and CDR2 are SGHRS and YFSETQ. The CDR3 is CASSPQTVNYGYTF. The CDR3 nucleotides are TGCGCCAGCAGCCCCCAGACAGTAAACTATGGCTACACCTTC.

The chain has TRBV7-6 and TRBJ2-3; 7 bases match TRBD2. V lost 3 bases to trimming and J lost 5 bases; unmatched junction nucleotides: 5. Germline assignment: CDR1 SGHVS and CDR2 FNYEAQ. CDR3 length equals 14 residues. The DNA for the CDR3 is TGTGCCAGCAGCTTGGGGAGGGACGGAGATACGCAGTATTTT. This sequence encodes CASSLGRDGDTQYF. Complete variable domain (other parts from reference TRBV7-6 and TRBJ2-3): GAGVSQSPRYKVTKRGQDVALRCDPISGHVSLYWYRQALGQGPEFLTYFNYEAQQDKSGLPNDRFSAERPEGSISTLTIQRTEQRDSAMYRCASSLGRDGDTQYFGPGTRLTVL.

The chain employs TRBV27 and TRBJ2-2; D is perhaps TRBD2 (6 bases). Germline V gene lookup returns CDR1 MNHEY and CDR2 SMNVEV (reference sequence). Trimming stripped 4 bases from V and 1 base from J, with 10 bases between. The CDR3 covers 15 residues. CDR3 sequence: CASSWDFLNTGELFF. The DNA of the CDR3 is TGTGCCAGCAGTTGGGACTTCCTGAACACCGGGGAGCTGTTTTTT.

The chain employs TRBV7-2 and TRBJ2-1; D is unresolved. The CDR3 totals 13 residues. CDR1 and CDR2 (germline): SGHTA, FQGNSA. V was cut by 3 bases and J by 3 bases, with 6 bases left in between. The CDR3 loop reads CASSLASYNEQFF. The DNA of the CDR3 is TGTGCCAGCAGCTTGGCCAGCTACAATGAGCAGTTCTTC. The whole variable domain, remainder taken from reference TRBV7-2 and TRBJ2-1, is GAGVSQSPSNKVTEKGKDVELRCDPISGHTALYWYRQSLGQGLEFLIYFQGNSAPDKSGLPSDRFSAERTGGSVSTLTIQRTQQEDSAVYLCASSLASYNEQFFGPGTRLTVL.